This T cell receptor beta chain was observed in a study of long-term antiretroviral therapy in people with HIV. Findings and limits, study-wide: The study found that diversity rose after ART but stayed below transplant donor controls.

Samples were assayed with immunoSEQ v3.0 at survey level. TCRdb keeps only in-frame clones here, not all; method: immunoSEQ multiplex PCR. This sample has 30,000 to 35,000 clones, with around 79% found just once. V lost 6 bases and J lost 3, with 15 bases in between. CDR3 length: 14 amino acids. Germline CDR1 SGHRS, CDR2 YFSETQ. As concerns this clone: Its antigen remains unidentified.

The receptor's source is a man between 50 and 59 years old with HIV. Sequenced material: unsorted PBMCs, taken 3 years after starting antiretroviral therapy. The V call is TRBV5-1, the J call TRBJ2-5; D is possibly TRBD1 (5 bases). The CDR3, as DNA: TGCGCCAGCAACTATCAGGGTACCGAAGAGACCCAGTACTTC. This codes for CASNYQGTEETQYF.